This T cell receptor beta chain was obtained from a study of blood T cell repertoires in COVID-19. Looking at the study overall: COVID-19 samples from acute and convalescent phases originated in the United States, Italy and Spain.

TCRdb's table, derived via immunoSEQ multiplex PCR, lists solely in-frame clones and lacks some. The table shows roughly 300,000 clones, with about 90% occurring only once. Assignment of participants to cohorts was predicated upon participant-reported clinical history. Each recovered donor of Cohort 3 presented with two negative PCRs, clearance, or symptom resolution. CDR3 length: 17 amino acids. Trimming left V 1 base short and J 10 bases short, with 23 bases between. CDR1 and CDR2 from the germline V gene are MGHRA and YSYEKL. The TCR was taken from a woman aged 25-40 years who had recovered from COVID-19. V and J are TRBV4-1 and TRBJ2-1; D perhaps matches TRBD1 (6 bases). Sequencing used PBMCs or T cells enriched from blood (not recorded which). In nucleotides, the CDR3 is TGCGCCAGCAGCCAAGTCGATATGGGGCTTATAAGGGGGGAGCAGTTCTTC. Translation: CASSQVDMGLIRGEQFF.